This is a list of T cell receptor beta chains from one sample in a study of OX40 agonist ivuxolimab in advanced cancers. Some clones are missing from TCRdb's copy, which holds only in-frame ones; the method was immunoSEQ multiplex PCR. The profile covers around 97,000 clones, with less than 90% appearing a single time and more than 5.5% taken by the ten largest. The sequenced sample was CD4+ or CD8+ T cells sorted from blood, obtained in a trial of the OX40 agonist ivuxolimab. These TCRs come from an adult with an advanced solid tumor such as melanoma, head and neck, liver or kidney cancer. Each CDR3 is given with its conserved first and last residue. Fields, in order: J gene, D gene, V gene, clone size, CDR3 protein, CDR3 DNA. The D gene is left open where the match is weak. The size entry is marked missing in some rows and otherwise reads once, few, many or a size class.

>TRBJ2-1|TRBD2|TRBV7-2|-
CASSLRLAGGSEQFF
TGTGCCAGCAGTCTGAGACTAGCGGGAGGTAGTGAGCAGTTCTTC
>TRBJ1-1|-|TRBV15|-
CATSRNRENTEAFF
TGTGCCACCAGCAGAAACAGGGAAAACACTGAAGCTTTCTTT
>TRBJ2-5|TRBD2|TRBV18|-
CASSPPGTSETQYF
TGTGCCAGCTCGCCTCCCGGGACTAGCGAGACCCAGTACTTC
>TRBJ2-7|-|TRBV15|-
CATSREMFREQYF
TGTGCCACCAGCAGAGAAATGTTCCGCGAGCAGTACTTC
>TRBJ2-1|-|TRBV4-1|few
CASSQAGRPGDEQFF
TGCGCCAGCAGCCAAGCGGGACGACCTGGGGATGAGCAGTTCTTC
>TRBJ2-2|-|TRBV5-1|-
CASSLGEVTGELFF
TGCGCCAGCAGCTTGGGCGAGGTCACCGGGGAGCTGTTTTTT
>TRBJ2-7|-|TRBV5-1|-
CASSLAFAYEQYF
TGCGCCAGCAGCTTGGCCTTCGCCTACGAGCAGTACTTC
>TRBJ2-7|TRBD2|TRBV4-1|-
CASSEAVLAGAYEQYF
TGCGCCAGCAGCGAAGCCGTACTAGCGGGAGCCTACGAGCAGTACTTC
>TRBJ1-2|TRBD1|TRBV18|-
CASSPQVETGPGYTF
TGTGCCAGCTCACCTCAGGTGGAGACAGGGCCGGGCTACACCTTC
>TRBJ1-5|-|TRBV10-3|once
CAIRPLTAEGNQPQHF
TGTGCCATCAGACCTTTGACGGCCGAGGGCAATCAGCCCCAGCATTTT
>TRBJ1-1|-|TRBV29-1|-
CSVGPGGSAEAFF
TGCAGCGTTGGCCCCGGGGGTAGCGCTGAAGCTTTCTTT
>TRBJ1-2|TRBD1|TRBV19|-
CASSTPQGGDGYTF
TGTGCCAGTAGTACCCCGCAGGGGGGTGATGGCTACACCTTC
>TRBJ1-4|TRBD1|TRBV18|-
CASSIGTGVEKLFF
TGTGCCAGCTCCATCGGGACAGGGGTTGAAAAACTGTTTTTT
>TRBJ2-2|-|TRBV6-1|-
CASATGPNTGELFF
TGTGCCAGCGCCACGGGCCCGAACACCGGGGAGCTGTTTTTT
>TRBJ1-1|TRBD1|TRBV14|-
CASRHGQEYTEAFF
TGTGCCAGCAGACATGGACAGGAGTACACTGAAGCTTTCTTT
>TRBJ1-1|-|TRBV2|-
CAGRERPAANTEAFF
TGTGCCGGCCGGGAGAGACCGGCGGCGAACACTGAAGCTTTCTTT
>TRBJ1-2|-|TRBV18|few
CASSPARTYGYTF
TGTGCCAGCTCGCCGGCCCGGACCTATGGCTACACCTTC
>TRBJ1-1|TRBD1|TRBV7-9|-
CASSQGQGLQAFF
TGTGCCAGCAGTCAGGGACAGGGGCTCCAAGCTTTCTTT
>TRBJ1-6|-|TRBV7-2|-
CASSTRTRGIASPLHF
TGTGCCAGCAGCACTAGGACCCGGGGGATTGCTTCACCCCTCCACTTT
>TRBJ2-7|-|TRBV7-2|few
CASSRTYEQYF
TGTGCCAGCAGCCGTACCTACGAGCAGTACTTC
>TRBJ2-7|TRBD2|TRBV27|-
CASSLSMTLAGAYYEQYF
TGTGCCAGCAGTTTATCGATGACACTAGCGGGAGCATACTACGAGCAGTACTTC
>TRBJ2-7|TRBD1|TRBV13|-
CASSRWTGGGEQYF
TGTGCCAGCAGCCGATGGACAGGGGGCGGCGAGCAGTACTTC
>TRBJ1-4|-|TRBV6-6|-
CASSYSTRFEKLFF
TGTGCCAGCAGTTACTCGACCAGGTTTGAAAAACTGTTTTTT
>TRBJ1-6|-|TRBV5-4|-
CASSSAGQNYNSPLHF
TGTGCCAGCAGCTCGGCGGGACAAAACTATAATTCACCCCTCCACTTT